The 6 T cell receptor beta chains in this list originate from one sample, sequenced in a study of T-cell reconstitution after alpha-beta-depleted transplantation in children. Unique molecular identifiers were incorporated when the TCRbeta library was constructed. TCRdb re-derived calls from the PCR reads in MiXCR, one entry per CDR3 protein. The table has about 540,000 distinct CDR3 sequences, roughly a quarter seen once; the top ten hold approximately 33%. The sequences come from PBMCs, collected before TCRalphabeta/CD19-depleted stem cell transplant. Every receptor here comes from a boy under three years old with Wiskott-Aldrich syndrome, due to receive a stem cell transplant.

This CDR3 reads CATSDLGTSGNRGSEQFF. DNA of the CDR3: TGTGCCACCAGTGATCTTGGGACTAGCGGGAATAGAGGTAGTGAGCAGTTCTTC. This sequence joins TRBV24-1 and TRBJ2-1; 13 positions match TRBD2. Per the germline V gene, CDR1 is KGHDR and CDR2 is SFDVKD. Trimming took 3 bases from V and 9 from J; bases not matched to a gene: 13. This CDR3 is built from 18 residues.

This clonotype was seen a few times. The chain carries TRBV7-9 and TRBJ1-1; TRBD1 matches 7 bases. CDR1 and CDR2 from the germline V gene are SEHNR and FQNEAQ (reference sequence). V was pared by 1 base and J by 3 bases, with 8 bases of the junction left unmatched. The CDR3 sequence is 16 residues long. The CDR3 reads CASSLVLGQRDTEAFF. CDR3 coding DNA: TGTGCCAGCAGCTTAGTGTTGGGACAGAGGGACACTGAAGCTTTCTTT.

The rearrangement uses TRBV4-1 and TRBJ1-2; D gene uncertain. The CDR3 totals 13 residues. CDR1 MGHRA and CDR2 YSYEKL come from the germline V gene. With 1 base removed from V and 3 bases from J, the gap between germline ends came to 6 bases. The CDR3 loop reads CASSQVLDYGYTF. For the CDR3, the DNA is TGCGCCAGCAGCCAAGTTCTGGACTATGGCTACACCTTC.

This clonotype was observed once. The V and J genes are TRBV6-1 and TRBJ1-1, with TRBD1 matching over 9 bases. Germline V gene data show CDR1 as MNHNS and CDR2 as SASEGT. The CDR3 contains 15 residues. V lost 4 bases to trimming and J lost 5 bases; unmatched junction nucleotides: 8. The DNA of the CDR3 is TGTGCCAGCAGTGTTCCGGGGACAGGGACTACTGAAGCTTTCTTT. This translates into CASSVPGTGTTEAFF.

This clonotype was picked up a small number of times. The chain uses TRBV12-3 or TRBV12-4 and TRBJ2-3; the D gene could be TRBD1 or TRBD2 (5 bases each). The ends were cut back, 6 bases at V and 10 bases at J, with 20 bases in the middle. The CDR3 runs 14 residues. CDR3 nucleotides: TGTGCCAGCAGCACGGGACCCCCGAGGTCCTCGCAGTATTTT. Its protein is CASSTGPPRSSQYF.

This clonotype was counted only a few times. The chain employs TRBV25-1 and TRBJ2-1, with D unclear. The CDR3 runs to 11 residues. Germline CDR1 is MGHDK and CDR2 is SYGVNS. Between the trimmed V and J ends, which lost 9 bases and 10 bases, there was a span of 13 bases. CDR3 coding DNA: TGTGCCAGTAGAAGTGGGCGGGAGCAGTTCTTC. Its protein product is CASRSGREQFF.